This T cell receptor (beta chain) was found in a study of blood T cell repertoires in COVID-19. Whole-study context: Samples taken during acute and convalescent COVID-19 were collected in the United States, Italy and Spain. T cells, B-cell-depleted T cells, or PBMCs provided the cDNA or gDNA that served as material.

Source study methods: From reference gene primer amplification, estimates of nucleated cell counts were derived. TCRdb's copy holds only in-frame clones and misses some; the assay was immunoSEQ multiplex PCR. D and trimming come from the DNA, and the V and J calls and clone size come from that table. The table includes around 62,000 clones, about nine tenths detected once. This CDR3 is 18 amino acids long. Germline values: CDR1 LGHNA, CDR2 YNFKEQ. Trimming at V came to 0 bases and at J to 6 bases, leaving 11 bases not matched to a gene. V and J are TRBV4-2 and TRBJ2-2, with TRBD2 matching 9 bases. The specimen was peripheral blood. This TCR was sampled from a man aged 60-69 years with acute or convalescent COVID-19. The CDR3 reads CASSQDPNSGRRAGELFF. For the CDR3, the DNA is TGTGCCAGCAGCCAAGATCCAAATAGCGGGAGACGGGCCGGGGAGCTGTTTTTT.